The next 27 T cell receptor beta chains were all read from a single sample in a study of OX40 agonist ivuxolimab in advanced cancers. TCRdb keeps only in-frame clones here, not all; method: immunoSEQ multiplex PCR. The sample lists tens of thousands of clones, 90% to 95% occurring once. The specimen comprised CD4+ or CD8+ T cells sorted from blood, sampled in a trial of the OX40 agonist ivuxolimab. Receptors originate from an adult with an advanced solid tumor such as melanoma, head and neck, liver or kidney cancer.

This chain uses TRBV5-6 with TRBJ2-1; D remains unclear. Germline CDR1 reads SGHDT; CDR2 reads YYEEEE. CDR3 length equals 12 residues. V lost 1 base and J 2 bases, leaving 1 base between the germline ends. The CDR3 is CASSLPYNEQFF. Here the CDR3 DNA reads TGTGCCAGCAGCTTGCCCTACAATGAGCAGTTCTTC.

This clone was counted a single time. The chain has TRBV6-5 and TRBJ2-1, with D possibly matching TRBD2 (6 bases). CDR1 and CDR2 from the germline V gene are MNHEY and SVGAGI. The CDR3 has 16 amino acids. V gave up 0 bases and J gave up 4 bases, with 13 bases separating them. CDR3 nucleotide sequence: TGTGCCAGCAGTTACTCGATGGGGGGAGCTTACAATGAGCAGTTCTTC. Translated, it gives CASSYSMGGAYNEQFF.

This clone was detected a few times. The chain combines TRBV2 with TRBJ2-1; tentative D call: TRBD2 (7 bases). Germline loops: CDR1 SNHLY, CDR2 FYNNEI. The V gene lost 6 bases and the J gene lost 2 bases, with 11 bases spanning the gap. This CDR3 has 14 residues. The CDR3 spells CASSLGGAYNEQFF. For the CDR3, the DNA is TGTGCCAGCAGCTTAGGGGGGGCCTACAATGAGCAGTTCTTC.

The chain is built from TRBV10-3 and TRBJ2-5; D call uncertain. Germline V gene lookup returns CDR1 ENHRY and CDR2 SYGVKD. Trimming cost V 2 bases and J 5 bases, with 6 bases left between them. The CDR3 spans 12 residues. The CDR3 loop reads CAISEDGETQYF. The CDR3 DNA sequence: TGTGCCATCAGTGAGGACGGGGAGACCCAGTACTTC.

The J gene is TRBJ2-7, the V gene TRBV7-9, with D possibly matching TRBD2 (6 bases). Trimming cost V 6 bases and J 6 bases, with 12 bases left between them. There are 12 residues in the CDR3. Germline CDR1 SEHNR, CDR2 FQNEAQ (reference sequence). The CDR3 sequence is CASRLQGGEQYF. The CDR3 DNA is TGTGCCAGCAGGCTGCAGGGAGGCGAGCAGTACTTC. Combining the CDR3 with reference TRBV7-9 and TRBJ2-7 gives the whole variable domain DTGVSQNPRHKITKRGQNVTFRCDPISEHNRLYWYRQTLGQGPEFLTYFQNEAQLEKSRLLSDRFSAERPKGSFSTLEIQRTEQGDSAMYLCASRLQGGEQYFGPGTRLTVT.

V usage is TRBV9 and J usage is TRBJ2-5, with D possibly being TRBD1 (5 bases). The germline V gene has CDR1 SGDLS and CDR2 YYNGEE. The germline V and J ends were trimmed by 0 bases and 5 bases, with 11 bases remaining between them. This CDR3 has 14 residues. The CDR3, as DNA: TGTGCCAGCAGCGTAGGCCCGCCAGGGGAGACCCAGTACTTC. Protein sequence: CASSVGPPGETQYF.

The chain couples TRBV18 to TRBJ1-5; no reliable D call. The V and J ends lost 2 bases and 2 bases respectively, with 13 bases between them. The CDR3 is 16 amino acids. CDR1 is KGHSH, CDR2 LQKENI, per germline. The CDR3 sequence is CASSPRAGDGNQPQHF. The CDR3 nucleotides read TGTGCCAGCTCACCAAGGGCTGGGGATGGCAATCAGCCCCAGCATTTT.

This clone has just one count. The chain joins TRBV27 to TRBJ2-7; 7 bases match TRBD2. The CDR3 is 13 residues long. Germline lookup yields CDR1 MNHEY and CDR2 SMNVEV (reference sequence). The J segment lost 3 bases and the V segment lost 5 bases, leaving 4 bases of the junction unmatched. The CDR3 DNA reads TGTGCCAGCAGTGGCCCGGGGGGCTACGAGCAGTACTTC. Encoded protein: CASSGPGGYEQYF.

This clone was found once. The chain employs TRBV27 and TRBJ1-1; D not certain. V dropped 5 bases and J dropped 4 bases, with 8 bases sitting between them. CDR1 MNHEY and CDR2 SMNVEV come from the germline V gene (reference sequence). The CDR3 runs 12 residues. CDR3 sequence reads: CASSPLGTEAFF. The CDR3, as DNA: TGTGCCAGCAGTCCCTTAGGCACTGAAGCTTTCTTT.

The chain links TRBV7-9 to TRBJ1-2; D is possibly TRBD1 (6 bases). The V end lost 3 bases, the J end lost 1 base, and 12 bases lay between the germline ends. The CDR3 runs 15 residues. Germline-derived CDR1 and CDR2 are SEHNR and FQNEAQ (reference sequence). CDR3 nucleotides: TGTGCCAGCAGCTTGGTACCGGGACATAACTATGGCTACACCTTC. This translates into CASSLVPGHNYGYTF.

Here the CDR3 DNA reads TGCGCCAGCAGCCAACTACCGGGACAGGGGTTGACTGAAGCTTTCTTT. Protein product: CASSQLPGQGLTEAFF. This chain joins TRBV4-1 and TRBJ1-1; 10 bases match TRBD1. Germline V CDR1 and CDR2: MGHRA, YSYEKL. The CDR3 loop spans 16 amino acids. The V and J ends lost 2 bases and 5 bases, in that order; junction bases with no gene match: 8.

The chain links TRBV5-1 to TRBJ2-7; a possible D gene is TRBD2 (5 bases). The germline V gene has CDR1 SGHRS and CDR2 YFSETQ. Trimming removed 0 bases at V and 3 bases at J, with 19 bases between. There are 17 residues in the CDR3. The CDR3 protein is CASSLDGSRTGFYEQYV. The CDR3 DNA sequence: TGCGCCAGCAGCTTGGACGGTTCGAGGACTGGGTTCTACGAGCAGTACGTC.

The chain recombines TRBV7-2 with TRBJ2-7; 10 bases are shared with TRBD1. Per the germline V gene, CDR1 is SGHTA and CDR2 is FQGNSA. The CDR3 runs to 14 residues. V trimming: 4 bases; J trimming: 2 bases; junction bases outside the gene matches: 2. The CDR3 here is CASSSDRGTYEQYF. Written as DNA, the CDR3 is TGTGCCAGCAGCTCGGACAGGGGGACCTACGAGCAGTACTTC.

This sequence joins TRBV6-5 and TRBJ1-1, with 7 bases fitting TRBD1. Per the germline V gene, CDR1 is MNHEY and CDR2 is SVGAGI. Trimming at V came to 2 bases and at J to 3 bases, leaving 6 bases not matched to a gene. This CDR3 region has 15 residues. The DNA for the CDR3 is TGTGCCAGCAGTTACCCCCTGACAGGGTACACTGAAGCTTTCTTT. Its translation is CASSYPLTGYTEAFF.

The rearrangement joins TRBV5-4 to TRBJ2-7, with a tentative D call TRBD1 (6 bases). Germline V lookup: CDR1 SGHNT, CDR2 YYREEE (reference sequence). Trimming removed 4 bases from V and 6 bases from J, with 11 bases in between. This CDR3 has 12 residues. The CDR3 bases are TGTGCCAGCAGCGTGGACAGCAGCGAGCAGTACGTC. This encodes CASSVDSSEQYV.

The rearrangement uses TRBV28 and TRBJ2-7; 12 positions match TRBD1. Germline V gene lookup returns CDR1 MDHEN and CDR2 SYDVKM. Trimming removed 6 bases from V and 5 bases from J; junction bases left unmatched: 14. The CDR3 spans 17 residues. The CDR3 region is CASSSIFPGTGGDEQYF. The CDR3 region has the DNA TGTGCCAGCAGCTCTATCTTTCCCGGGACAGGGGGCGACGAGCAGTACTTC.

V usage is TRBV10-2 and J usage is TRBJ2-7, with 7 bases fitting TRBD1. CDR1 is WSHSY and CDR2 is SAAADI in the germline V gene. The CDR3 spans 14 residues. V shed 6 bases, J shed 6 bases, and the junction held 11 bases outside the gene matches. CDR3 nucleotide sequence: TGCGCCAGCAGCACCCTCGACAGGGCGGGCGAGCAGTACTTC. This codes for CASSTLDRAGEQYF.

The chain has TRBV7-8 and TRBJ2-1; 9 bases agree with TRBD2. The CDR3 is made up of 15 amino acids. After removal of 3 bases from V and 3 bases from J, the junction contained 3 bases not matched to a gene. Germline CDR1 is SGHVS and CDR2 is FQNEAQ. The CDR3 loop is CASSLISGGYNEQFF. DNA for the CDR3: TGTGCCAGCAGCTTGATTAGCGGGGGCTACAATGAGCAGTTCTTC.

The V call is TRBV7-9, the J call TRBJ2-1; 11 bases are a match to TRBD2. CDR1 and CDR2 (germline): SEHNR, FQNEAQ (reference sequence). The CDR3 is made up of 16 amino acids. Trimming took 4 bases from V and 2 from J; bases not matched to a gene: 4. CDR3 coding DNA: TGTGCCAGCAGCTCCACTAGCGGGGGAACCTACAATGAGCAGTTCTTC. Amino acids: CASSSTSGGTYNEQFF.

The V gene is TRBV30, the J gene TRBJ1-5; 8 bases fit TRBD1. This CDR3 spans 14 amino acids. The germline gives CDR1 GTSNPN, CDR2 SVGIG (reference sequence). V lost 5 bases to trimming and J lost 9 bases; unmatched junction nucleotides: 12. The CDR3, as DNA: TGTGCCTGGGGTCGAGGGACAGGTAGTGGGCCCCAGCATTTT. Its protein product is CAWGRGTGSGPQHF.

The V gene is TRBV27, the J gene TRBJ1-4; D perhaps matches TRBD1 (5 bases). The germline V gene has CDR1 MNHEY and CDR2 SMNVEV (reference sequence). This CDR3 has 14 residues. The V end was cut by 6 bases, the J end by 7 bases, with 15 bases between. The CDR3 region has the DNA TGTGCCAGCAGACCCGGCCTTAGGGGTGAAAAACTGTTTTTT. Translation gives CASRPGLRGEKLFF.

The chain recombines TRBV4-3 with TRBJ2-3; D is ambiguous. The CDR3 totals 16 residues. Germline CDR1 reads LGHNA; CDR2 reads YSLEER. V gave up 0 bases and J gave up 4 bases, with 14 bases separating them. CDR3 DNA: TGCGCCAGCAGCCAAGATTGGAATCGGGCCTCAGATACGCAGTATTTT. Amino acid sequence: CASSQDWNRASDTQYF.

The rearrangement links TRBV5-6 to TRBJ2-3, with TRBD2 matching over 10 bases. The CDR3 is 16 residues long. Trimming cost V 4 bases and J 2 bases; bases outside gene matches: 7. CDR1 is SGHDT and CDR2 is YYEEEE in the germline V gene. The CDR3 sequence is CASSQRTSGYTDTQYF. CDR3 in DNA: TGTGCCAGCAGCCAGAGGACTAGCGGATACACAGATACGCAGTATTTT.

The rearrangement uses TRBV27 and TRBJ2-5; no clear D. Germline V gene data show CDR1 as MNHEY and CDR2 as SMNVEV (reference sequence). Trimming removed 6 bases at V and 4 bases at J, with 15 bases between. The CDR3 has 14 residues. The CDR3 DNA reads TGTGCCAGCAGCCCTACGCCGCGAGGAGAGACCCAGTACTTC. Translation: CASSPTPRGETQYF.

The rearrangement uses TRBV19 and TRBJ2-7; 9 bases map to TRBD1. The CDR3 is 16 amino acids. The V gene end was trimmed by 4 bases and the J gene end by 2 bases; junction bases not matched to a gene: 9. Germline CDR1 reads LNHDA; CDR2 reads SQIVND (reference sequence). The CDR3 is CASSTLPGTGTYEQYF. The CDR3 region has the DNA TGTGCCAGTAGTACTCTCCCCGGGACAGGGACCTACGAGCAGTACTTC.

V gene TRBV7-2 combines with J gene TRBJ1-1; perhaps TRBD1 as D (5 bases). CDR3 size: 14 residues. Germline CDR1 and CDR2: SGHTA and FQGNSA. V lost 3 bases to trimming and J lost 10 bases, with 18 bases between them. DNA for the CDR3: TGTGCCAGCAGCTTTACCGAGGGGTCCTCGGTAGCTTTCTTT. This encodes CASSFTEGSSVAFF. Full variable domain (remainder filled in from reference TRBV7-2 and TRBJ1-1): GAGVSQSPSNKVTEKGKDVELRCDPISGHTALYWYRQSLGQGLEFLIYFQGNSAPDKSGLPSDRFSAERTGGSVSTLTIQRTQQEDSAVYLCASSFTEGSSVAFFGQGTRLTVV.

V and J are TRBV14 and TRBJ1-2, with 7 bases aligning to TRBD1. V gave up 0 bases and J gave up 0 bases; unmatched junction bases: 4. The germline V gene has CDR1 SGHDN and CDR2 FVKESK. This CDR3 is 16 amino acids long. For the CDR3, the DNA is TGTGCCAGCAGCCAAGAGGGGACAGCGCCTAACTATGGCTACACCTTC. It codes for CASSQEGTAPNYGYTF. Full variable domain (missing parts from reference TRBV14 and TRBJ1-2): EAGVTQFPSHSVIEKGQTVTLRCDPISGHDNLYWYRRVMGKEIKFLLHFVKESKQDESGMPNNRFLAERTGGTYSTLKVQPAELEDSGVYFCASSQEGTAPNYGYTFGSGTRLTVV.